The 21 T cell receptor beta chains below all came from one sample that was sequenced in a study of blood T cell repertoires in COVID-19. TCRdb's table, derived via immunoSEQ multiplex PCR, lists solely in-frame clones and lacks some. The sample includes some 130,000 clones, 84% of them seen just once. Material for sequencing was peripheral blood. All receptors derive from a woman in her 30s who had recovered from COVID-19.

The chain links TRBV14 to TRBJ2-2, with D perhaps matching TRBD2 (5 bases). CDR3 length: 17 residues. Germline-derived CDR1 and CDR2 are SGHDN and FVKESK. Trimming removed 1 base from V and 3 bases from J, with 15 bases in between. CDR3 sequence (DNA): TGTGCCAGCAGCCAAGCGATAGCTACGGGATACACCGGGGAGCTGTTTTTT. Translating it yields CASSQAIATGYTGELFF.

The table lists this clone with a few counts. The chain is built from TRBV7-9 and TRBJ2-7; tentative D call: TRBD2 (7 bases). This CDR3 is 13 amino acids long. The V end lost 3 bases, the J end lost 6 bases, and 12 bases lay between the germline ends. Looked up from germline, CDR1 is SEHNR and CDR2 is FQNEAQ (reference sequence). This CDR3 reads CASSFLGGGEQYF. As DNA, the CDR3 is TGTGCCAGCAGCTTTTTGGGAGGGGGCGAGCAGTACTTC. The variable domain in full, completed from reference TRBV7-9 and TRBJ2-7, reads DTGVSQNPRHKITKRGQNVTFRCDPISEHNRLYWYRQTLGQGPEFLTYFQNEAQLEKSRLLSDRFSAERPKGSFSTLEIQRTEQGDSAMYLCASSFLGGGEQYFGPGTRLTVT.

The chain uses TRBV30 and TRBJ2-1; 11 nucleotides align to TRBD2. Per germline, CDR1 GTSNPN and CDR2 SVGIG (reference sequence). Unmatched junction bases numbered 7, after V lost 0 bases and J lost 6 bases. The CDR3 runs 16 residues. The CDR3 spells CAWSVGLAGGSNEQFF. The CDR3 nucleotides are TGTGCCTGGAGTGTAGGGCTAGCGGGGGGAAGCAATGAGCAGTTCTTC.

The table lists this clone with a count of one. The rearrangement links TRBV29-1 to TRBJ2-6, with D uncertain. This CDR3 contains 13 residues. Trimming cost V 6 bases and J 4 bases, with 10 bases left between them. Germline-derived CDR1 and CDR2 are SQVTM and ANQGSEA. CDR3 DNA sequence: TGCAGCGTAATACTCTCCGGGGCCAACGTCCTGACTTTC. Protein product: CSVILSGANVLTF.

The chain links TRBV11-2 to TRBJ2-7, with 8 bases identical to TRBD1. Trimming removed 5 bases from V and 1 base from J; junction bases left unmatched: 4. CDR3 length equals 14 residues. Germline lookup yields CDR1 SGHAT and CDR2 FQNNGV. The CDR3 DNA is TGTGCCAGCAGCCTTGACAGGGGTTCCTACGAGCAGTACTTC. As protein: CASSLDRGSYEQYF.

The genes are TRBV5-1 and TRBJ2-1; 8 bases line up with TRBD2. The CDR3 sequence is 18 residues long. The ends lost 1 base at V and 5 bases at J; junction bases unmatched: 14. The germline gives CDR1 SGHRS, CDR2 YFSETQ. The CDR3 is CASSLNGLAGRGDNEQFF. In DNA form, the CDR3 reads TGCGCCAGCAGCTTGAATGGCCTAGCGGGTAGAGGAGACAATGAGCAGTTCTTC.

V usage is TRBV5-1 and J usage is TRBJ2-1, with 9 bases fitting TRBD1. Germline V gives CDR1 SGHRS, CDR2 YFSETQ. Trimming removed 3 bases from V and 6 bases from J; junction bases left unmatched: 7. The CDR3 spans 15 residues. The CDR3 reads CASSSDRGFRNEQFF. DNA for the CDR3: TGCGCCAGCAGCTCGGACAGGGGTTTTCGCAATGAGCAGTTCTTC.

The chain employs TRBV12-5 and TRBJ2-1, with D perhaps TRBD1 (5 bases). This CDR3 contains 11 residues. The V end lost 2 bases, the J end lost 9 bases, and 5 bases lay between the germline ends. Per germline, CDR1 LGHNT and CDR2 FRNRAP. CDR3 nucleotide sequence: TGTGCTAGTGGTTTGAGGGGTGAGCAGTTCTTC. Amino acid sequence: CASGLRGEQFF. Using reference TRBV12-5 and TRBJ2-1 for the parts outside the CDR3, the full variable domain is DARVTQTPRHKVTEMGQEVTMRCQPILGHNTVFWYRQTMMQGLELLAYFRNRAPLDDSGMPKDRFSAEMPDATLATLKIQPSEPRDSAVYFCASGLRGEQFFGPGTRLTVL.

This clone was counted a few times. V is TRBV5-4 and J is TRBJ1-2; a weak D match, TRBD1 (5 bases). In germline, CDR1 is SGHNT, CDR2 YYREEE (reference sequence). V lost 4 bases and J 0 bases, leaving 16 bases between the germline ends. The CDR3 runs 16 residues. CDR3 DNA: TGTGCCAGCAGCCCATCGGGGGGACCGGCTAACTATGGCTACACCTTC. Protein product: CASSPSGGPANYGYTF.

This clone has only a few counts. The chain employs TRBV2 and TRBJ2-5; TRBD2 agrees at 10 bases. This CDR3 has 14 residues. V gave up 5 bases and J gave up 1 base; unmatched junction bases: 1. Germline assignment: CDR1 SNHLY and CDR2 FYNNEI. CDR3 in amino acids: CASSLAGGQETQYF. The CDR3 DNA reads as TGTGCCAGCAGTTTAGCGGGGGGCCAAGAGACCCAGTACTTC.

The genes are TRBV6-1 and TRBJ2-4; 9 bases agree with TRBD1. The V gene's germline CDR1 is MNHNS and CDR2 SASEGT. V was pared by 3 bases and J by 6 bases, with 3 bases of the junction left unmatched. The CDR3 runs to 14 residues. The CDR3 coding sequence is TGTGCCAGCAGTGAGGGGACAGGGCGAAACATTCAGTACTTC. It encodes CASSEGTGRNIQYF.

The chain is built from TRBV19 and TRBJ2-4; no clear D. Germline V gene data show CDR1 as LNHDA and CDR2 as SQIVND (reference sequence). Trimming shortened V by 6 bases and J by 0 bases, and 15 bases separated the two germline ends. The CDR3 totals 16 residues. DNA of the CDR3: TGTGCCAGTAGCCACCGCGAGGTTTTAGCCAAAAACATTCAGTACTTC. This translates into CASSHREVLAKNIQYF.

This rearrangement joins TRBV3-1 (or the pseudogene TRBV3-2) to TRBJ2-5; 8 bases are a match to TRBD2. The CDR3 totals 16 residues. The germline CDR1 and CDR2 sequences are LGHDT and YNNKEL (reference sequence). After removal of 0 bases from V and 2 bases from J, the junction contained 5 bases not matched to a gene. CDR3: CASSQDVGGGQETQYF. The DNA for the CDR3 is TGTGCCAGCAGCCAAGATGTCGGGGGGGGACAAGAGACCCAGTACTTC.

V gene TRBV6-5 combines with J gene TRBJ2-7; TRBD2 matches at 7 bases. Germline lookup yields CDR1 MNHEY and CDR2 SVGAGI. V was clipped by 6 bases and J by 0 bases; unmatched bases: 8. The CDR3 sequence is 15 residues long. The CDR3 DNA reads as TGTGCCAGCAGGCCGGCTGGCGGGAGCTCCTACGAGCAGTACTTC. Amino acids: CASRPAGGSSYEQYF.

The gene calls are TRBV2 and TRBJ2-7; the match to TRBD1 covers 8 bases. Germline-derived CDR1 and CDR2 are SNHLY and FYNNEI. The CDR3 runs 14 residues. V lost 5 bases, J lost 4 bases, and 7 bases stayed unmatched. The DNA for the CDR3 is TGTGCCAGCAGTAAGGACAGGGTCGGATACGAGCAGTACTTC. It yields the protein CASSKDRVGYEQYF.

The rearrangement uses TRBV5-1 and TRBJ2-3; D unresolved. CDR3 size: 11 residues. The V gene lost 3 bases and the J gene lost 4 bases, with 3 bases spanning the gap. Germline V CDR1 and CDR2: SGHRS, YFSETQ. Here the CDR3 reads CASSSADTQYF. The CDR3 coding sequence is TGCGCCAGCAGCTCGGCAGATACGCAGTATTTT.

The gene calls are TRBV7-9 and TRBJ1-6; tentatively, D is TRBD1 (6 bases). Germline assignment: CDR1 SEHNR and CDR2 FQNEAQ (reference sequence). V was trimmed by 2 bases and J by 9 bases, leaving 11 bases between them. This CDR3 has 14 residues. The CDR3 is CASSLIGQSSPLHF. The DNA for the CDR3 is TGTGCCAGCAGCTTAATAGGACAGTCTTCACCCCTCCACTTT.

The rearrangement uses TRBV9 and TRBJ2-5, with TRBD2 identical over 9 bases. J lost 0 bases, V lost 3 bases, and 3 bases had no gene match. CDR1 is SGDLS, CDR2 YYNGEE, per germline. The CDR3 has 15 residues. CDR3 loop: CASSDSGGNQETQYF. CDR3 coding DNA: TGTGCCAGCAGCGATAGCGGGGGAAACCAAGAGACCCAGTACTTC. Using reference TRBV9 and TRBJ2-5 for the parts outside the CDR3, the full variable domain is DSGVTQTPKHLITATGQRVTLRCSPRSGDLSVYWYQQSLDQGLQFLIQYYNGEERAKGNILERFSAQQFPDLHSELNLSSLELGDSALYFCASSDSGGNQETQYFGPGTRLLVL.

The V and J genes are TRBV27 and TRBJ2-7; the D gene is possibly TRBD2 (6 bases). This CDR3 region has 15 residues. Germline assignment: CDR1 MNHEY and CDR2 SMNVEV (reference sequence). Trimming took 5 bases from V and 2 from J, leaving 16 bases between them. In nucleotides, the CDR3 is TGTGCCAGCAGTCCCTACGGCGGGACGACCTACGAGCAGTACTTC. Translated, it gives CASSPYGGTTYEQYF.

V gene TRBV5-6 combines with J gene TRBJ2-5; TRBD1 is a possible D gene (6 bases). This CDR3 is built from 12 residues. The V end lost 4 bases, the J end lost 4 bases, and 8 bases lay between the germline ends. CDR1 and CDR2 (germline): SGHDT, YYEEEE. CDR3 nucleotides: TGTGCCAGCAGCGACAGGTTAGAGACCCAGTACTTC. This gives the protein CASSDRLETQYF.

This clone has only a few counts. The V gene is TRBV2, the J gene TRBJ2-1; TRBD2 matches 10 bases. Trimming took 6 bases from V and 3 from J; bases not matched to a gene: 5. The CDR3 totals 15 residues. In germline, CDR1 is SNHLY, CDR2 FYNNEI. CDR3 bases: TGTGCCAGCAGAGCCGGGACTAGCGACTACAATGAGCAGTTCTTC. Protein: CASRAGTSDYNEQFF.